This entry lists 22 T cell receptor beta chains sequenced from one sample in a study of Ad26.COV2.S vaccination and SARS-CoV-2 variants (dated by TCRdb to 2020 to 2022). Explained via the paper, the treatment or condition label denotes: about 20 received Ad26.COV2.S at low or high dose, single or two shots; about 5 received placebo; per-sample allocation not given. Repertoires of vaccine and placebo recipients were sequenced from samples taken on day 63 after the first injection. Library preparation was by the immunoSEQ multiplex PCR assay. TCRdb mirrors the immuneACCESS table, restricted to in-frame sequences. Some clones are absent from its copies; in checked studies, under half trace to an unresolved V gene, and the reason for the others is unknown. This sample holds approximately 410,000 clones; 85% to 90% were observed only once. The leading ten clones occupy approximately 4% of the sample.

This material consisted of peripheral blood, taken in a trial of Ad26.COV2.S vaccine versus placebo. These receptor sequences come from a person between 18 and 65 years old who received the Ad26.COV2.S COVID-19 vaccine or a placebo.

The chain recombines TRBV12-3 or TRBV12-4 with TRBJ2-5; D is uncertain. The CDR3 runs 13 residues. Trimming stripped 4 bases from V and 3 bases from J, with 9 bases between. For the CDR3, the DNA is TGTGCCAGCAGTTGGGAAACAGAAGAGACCCAGTACTTC. This encodes CASSWETEETQYF.

In the case of this clone: The same CDR3 can be traced to other DNA sequences in this sample. The V and J genes are TRBV7-2 and TRBJ2-7; a possible D gene is TRBD1 (6 bases). The V gene's germline CDR1 is SGHTA and CDR2 FQGNSA. The V and J ends lost 1 base and 1 base respectively, with 11 bases between them. The CDR3 is 15 amino acids. CDR3 nucleotide sequence: TGTGCCAGCAGCTTAGATCAGGGGCATTCCTACGAGCAGTACTTC. Protein sequence: CASSLDQGHSYEQYF.

The rearrangement joins TRBV4-1 to TRBJ1-1; D might be TRBD1 (6 bases). Per the germline V gene, CDR1 is MGHRA and CDR2 is YSYEKL. The CDR3 runs to 17 residues. Trimming left V 3 bases short and J 0 bases short, with 17 bases between. In DNA form, the CDR3 reads TGCGCCAGCAGCCACCTCCCCGGACAGCGAATGAACACTGAAGCTTTCTTT. Its translation: CASSHLPGQRMNTEAFF.

The gene calls are TRBV29-1 and TRBJ1-1; the match to TRBD1 covers 7 bases. Germline CDR1 SQVTM, CDR2 ANQGSEA. The CDR3 has 13 amino acids. The trim removed 6 bases at V and 4 bases at J, leaving 8 bases unmatched. The DNA for the CDR3 is TGCAGCGTGGGGACAGCTCTTTCCACTGAAGCTTTCTTT. Translated, it gives CSVGTALSTEAFF. Drawing the rest from reference TRBV29-1 and TRBJ1-1, the complete variable domain is SAVISQKPSRDICQRGTSLTIQCQVDSQVTMMFWYRQQPGQSLTLIATANQGSEATYESGFVIDKFPISRPNLTFSTLTVSNMSPEDSSIYLCSVGTALSTEAFFGQGTRLTVV.

This chain connects TRBV6-2 or TRBV6-3 to TRBJ1-1; 7 bases agree with TRBD1. Germline V gene lookup returns CDR1 MNHEY and CDR2 SVGEGT. V lost 5 bases, J lost 3 bases, and 9 bases stayed unmatched. This CDR3 has 15 amino acids. The CDR3 coding sequence is TGTGCCAGCAGTCCAGACAGGGCCCCTTACACTGAAGCTTTCTTT. This encodes CASSPDRAPYTEAFF.

The gene calls are TRBV28 and TRBJ1-5, with 8 bases aligning to TRBD1. The CDR3 extends over 15 amino acids. The germline gives CDR1 MDHEN, CDR2 SYDVKM. J was trimmed by 2 bases and V by 7 bases; bases with no gene match: 7. The CDR3 DNA is TGTGCCAGCACTAAACCAGGGGGCGGCAATCAGCCCCAGCATTTT. It yields the protein CASTKPGGGNQPQHF.

The chain has TRBV5-8 and TRBJ1-2; D gene unclear. V shed 4 bases and J shed 3 bases, with 16 bases lying between them. Germline V lookup: CDR1 SGHTS, CDR2 YDEGEE. This CDR3 is built from 15 residues. The CDR3 DNA reads as TGTGCCAGCAGCCTCGAGTTCGGATACGACTATGGCTACACCTTC. Amino acid sequence: CASSLEFGYDYGYTF.

The chain is built from TRBV3-1 (or the pseudogene TRBV3-2) and TRBJ1-2; 12 bases are shared with TRBD1. Germline lookup yields CDR1 LGHDT and CDR2 YNNKEL (reference sequence). CDR3 length equals 15 residues. V trimming: 1 base; J trimming: 7 bases; junction bases outside the gene matches: 4. CDR3 amino acids: CASSQAGTGGFGYTF. CDR3 in DNA: TGTGCCAGCAGCCAAGCGGGGACAGGGGGCTTTGGCTACACCTTC.

CDR3 in amino acids: CASSSVGSRSRFF. DNA of the CDR3: TGTGCCAGCAGCTCAGTGGGTAGCCGCTCGCGGTTCTTC. J is TRBJ2-1 and V is TRBV5-4; no definite D call. The germline V gene has CDR1 SGHNT and CDR2 YYREEE (reference sequence). Trimming removed 3 bases from V and 15 bases from J, with 19 bases in between. CDR3 length equals 13 residues. Full variable domain (rest looked up from reference TRBV5-4 and TRBJ2-1): ETGVTQSPTHLIKTRGQQVTLRCSSQSGHNTVSWYQQALGQGPQFIFQYYREEENGRGNFPPRFSGLQFPNYSSELNVNALELDDSALYLCASSSVGSRSRFFGPGTRLTVL.

This chain uses TRBV4-2 with TRBJ2-5, with 7 bases fitting TRBD1. Trimming cost V 7 bases and J 1 base; bases outside gene matches: 6. The V gene's germline CDR1 is LGHNA and CDR2 YNFKEQ. The CDR3 has 14 residues. The CDR3 loop is CASNRQGAQETQYF. CDR3 DNA sequence: TGTGCCAGCAATCGACAGGGAGCCCAAGAGACCCAGTACTTC.

The J gene is TRBJ2-7, the V gene TRBV7-3, with 7 nucleotides matching TRBD2. Trimming at V came to 5 bases and at J to 4 bases, leaving 8 bases not matched to a gene. This CDR3 contains 14 residues. CDR1 is SGHTA, CDR2 FQGTGA, per germline. The CDR3 nucleotides are TGTGCCAGCAGCCCAGGACTAGAGAGTTACGAGCAGTACTTC. Its translation is CASSPGLESYEQYF. Variable domain in full (rest from reference TRBV7-3 and TRBJ2-7): GAGVSQTPSNKVTEKGKYVELRCDPISGHTALYWYRQSLGQGPEFLIYFQGTGAADDSGLPNDRFFAVRPEGSVSTLKIQRTERGDSAVYLCASSPGLESYEQYFGPGTRLTVT.

This rearrangement joins TRBV6-2 or TRBV6-3 to TRBJ2-7; tentatively, D is TRBD2 (6 bases). The CDR3 sequence is 15 residues long. Germline V gene data show CDR1 as MNHEY and CDR2 as SVGEGT. V gave up 6 bases and J gave up 0 bases, with 15 bases separating them. The CDR3 loop reads CASSLGGRDSYEQYF. The CDR3 bases are TGTGCCAGCAGCCTCGGGGGACGGGACTCCTACGAGCAGTACTTC.

The V call is TRBV6-5, the J call TRBJ2-7; the match to TRBD1 covers 10 bases. Germline loops: CDR1 MNHEY, CDR2 SVGAGI. V shed 0 bases, J shed 4 bases, and the junction held 3 bases outside the gene matches. The CDR3 contains 15 residues. The CDR3 coding sequence is TGTGCCAGCAGTTACTCCGGACAGGGGGGATACGAGCAGTACTTC. As protein: CASSYSGQGGYEQYF.

The CDR3 reads CSVVGPFFSTDTQYF. The CDR3 bases are TGCAGCGTTGTGGGGCCCTTCTTTAGCACAGATACGCAGTATTTT. The chain recombines TRBV29-1 with TRBJ2-3; possibly TRBD1 for D (5 bases). V was pared by 4 bases and J by 0 bases, with 14 bases between. CDR3 length equals 15 residues. Germline assignment: CDR1 SQVTM and CDR2 ANQGSEA.

The V call is TRBV7-2, the J call TRBJ1-2; D is perhaps TRBD1 (5 bases). Deletions cut 4 bases from V and 4 bases from J, with 19 bases between. The CDR3 runs 16 residues. The germline CDR1 and CDR2 sequences are SGHTA and FQGNSA. The CDR3 DNA reads TGTGCCAGCAGCTCACACCGTGTGTATGGGGCCTATGGCTACACCTTC. Translated, it gives CASSSHRVYGAYGYTF.

The V gene is TRBV5-6, the J gene TRBJ2-2, with 7 bases aligning to TRBD2. Germline V gives CDR1 SGHDT, CDR2 YYEEEE. This CDR3 comprises 16 residues. Trimming at V came to 2 bases and at J to 3 bases, leaving 7 bases not matched to a gene. The CDR3 DNA is TGTGCCAGCAGCTTTTTCCGGGGGAGGGACACCGGGGAGCTGTTTTTT. It translates to CASSFFRGRDTGELFF.

The V gene is TRBV5-1, the J gene TRBJ2-2; D gene uncertain. The CDR3 contains 15 residues. The germline V gene encodes CDR1 SGHRS and CDR2 YFSETQ. Trimming left V 1 base short and J 1 base short, with 8 bases between. The CDR3 protein is CASSLNSKNTGELFF. The CDR3 DNA reads as TGCGCCAGCAGCTTGAACTCGAAGAACACCGGGGAGCTGTTTTTT.

This chain uses TRBV11-3 with TRBJ1-1, with TRBD1 identical over 7 bases. The germline gives CDR1 SGHNT, CDR2 YENEEA. V trimming: 5 bases; J trimming: 5 bases; junction bases outside the gene matches: 2. The CDR3 is 12 residues long. The CDR3 bases are TGTGCCAGCAGCATCAGGGGGACTGAAGCTTTCTTT. Translation gives CASSIRGTEAFF. The complete variable domain, with remaining parts taken from reference TRBV11-3 and TRBJ1-1, reads EAGVVQSPRYKIIEKKQPVAFWCNPISGHNTLYWYLQNLGQGPELLIRYENEEAVDDSQLPKDRFSAERLKGVDSTLKIQPAELGDSAVYLCASSIRGTEAFFGQGTRLTVV.

This chain joins TRBV27 and TRBJ2-2; 9 bases are a match to TRBD1. This CDR3 comprises 17 residues. After removal of 0 bases from V and 4 bases from J, the junction contained 6 bases not matched to a gene. The germline gives CDR1 MNHEY, CDR2 SMNVEV (reference sequence). CDR3 in DNA: TGTGCCAGCAGTTTATCCTCACCGGACAGGGGCACCGGGGAGCTGTTTTTT. Translating gives CASSLSSPDRGTGELFF.

J is TRBJ2-2 and V is TRBV7-9; possibly TRBD1 for D (6 bases). This CDR3 contains 15 residues. The V end lost 1 base, the J end lost 7 bases, and 13 bases lay between the germline ends. Looked up from germline, CDR1 is SEHNR and CDR2 is FQNEAQ (reference sequence). The CDR3 DNA reads TGTGCCAGCAGCTTAGACAGGGCAAGTAACGGGGAGCTGTTTTTT. Translated, it gives CASSLDRASNGELFF.

This chain joins TRBV7-9 and TRBJ2-5, with 9 nucleotides matching TRBD1. CDR3 size: 14 residues. V shed 8 bases, J shed 5 bases, and the junction held 9 bases outside the gene matches. Per germline, CDR1 SEHNR and CDR2 FQNEAQ (reference sequence). CDR3 DNA: TGTGCCAGCGAGACAGGGGGATTGAAGGAGACCCAGTACTTC. Its protein is CASETGGLKETQYF.

The chain couples TRBV28 to TRBJ1-2, with a possible D match to TRBD1 (5 bases). The CDR3 sequence is 16 residues long. Trimming took off 2 bases at V and 4 bases at J, with 17 bases between the two ends. Germline V gene sequence: CDR1 MDHEN, CDR2 SYDVKM. CDR3 nucleotide sequence: TGTGCCAGCAGTTTAGCCGGGGCGGGTGATTTCTATGGCTACACCTTC. It codes for CASSLAGAGDFYGYTF.